Listed below are T cell receptor beta chains from one sample, sequenced in a study of beta chain features in type 1 diabetes. Method: immunoSEQ multiplex PCR; TCRdb's copy keeps in-frame clones and lacks some. Found here are 250,000 or so clones, about 70% of them singletons; the top ten hold 0.053%. The specimen sequenced was naive CD4+ T cells from blood. All receptors derive from a man aged 25-40 years in good health. The CDR3 runs from the conserved cysteine through the conserved F or W. Each record gives: clone size, J gene, V gene, D gene, CDR3 protein, CDR3 DNA. A D gene is named only where the DNA matches it firmly. Not all rows give a size; the values are once, few, many and, for expanded clones, a class.

size: .
J: TRBJ2-5
V: TRBV2
D: TRBD1
CDR3: CASSRTGSIQYF
DNA: TGTGCCAGCAGTCGGACAGGGTCGATCCAGTACTTC

size: few
J: TRBJ2-3
V: TRBV7-9
D: TRBD2
CDR3: CASSFYIGGGTQYF
DNA: TGTGCCAGCAGCTTTTATATCGGCGGGGGTACGCAGTATTTT

size: .
J: TRBJ1-5
V: TRBV10-3
D: .
CDR3: CAIRAPDGQPQHF
DNA: TGTGCCATCAGGGCCCCCGATGGACAGCCCCAGCATTTT

size: .
J: TRBJ2-7
V: TRBV9
D: TRBD1
CDR3: CASSRQGPYEQYF
DNA: TGTGCCAGCAGCCGACAGGGACCCTACGAGCAGTACTTC

size: .
J: TRBJ2-7
V: TRBV30
D: .
CDR3: CAWSVRAVTYEQYF
DNA: TGTGCCTGGAGTGTCCGGGCAGTGACCTACGAGCAGTACTTC

size: .
J: TRBJ1-1
V: TRBV14
D: .
CDR3: CASSQDRARGRTFF
DNA: TGTGCCAGCAGCCAAGATCGGGCCCGAGGACGAACTTTCTTT

size: .
J: TRBJ1-5
V: TRBV6-5
D: .
CDR3: CASSYLRDQPQHF
DNA: TGTGCCAGCAGTTACTTACGGGATCAGCCCCAGCATTTT

size: few
J: TRBJ1-2
V: TRBV29-1
D: .
CDR3: CSVLTANYGYTF
DNA: TGCAGCGTTCTGACAGCTAACTATGGCTACACCTTC

size: .
J: TRBJ2-7
V: TRBV5-1
D: TRBD1
CDR3: CASSDQGAGSYEQYF
DNA: TGCGCCAGCAGCGATCAGGGGGCAGGGTCCTACGAGCAGTACTTC

size: .
J: TRBJ2-4
V: TRBV5-1
D: .
CDR3: CASSFLTGPKNIQYF
DNA: TGCGCCAGCAGCTTCTTGACAGGACCAAAAAACATTCAGTACTTC

size: .
J: TRBJ2-5
V: TRBV7-9
D: .
CDR3: CASSSLGPETQYF
DNA: TGTGCCAGCAGTTCCCTAGGTCCGGAGACCCAGTACTTC

size: .
J: TRBJ2-3
V: TRBV30
D: TRBD2
CDR3: CAWSSSGAPADTQYF
DNA: TGTGCCTGGTCCAGTAGCGGGGCCCCCGCAGATACGCAGTATTTT

size: .
J: TRBJ1-5
V: TRBV18
D: TRBD1
CDR3: CASSAGGVGNQPQHF
DNA: TGTGCCAGCTCAGCAGGGGGTGTTGGCAATCAGCCCCAGCATTTT

size: few
J: TRBJ2-2
V: TRBV7-2
D: TRBD1
CDR3: CASSRDRAAAGELFF
DNA: TGTGCCAGCAGCCGGGACAGGGCGGCTGCCGGGGAGCTGTTTTTT

size: .
J: TRBJ2-7
V: TRBV29-1
D: .
CDR3: CSVQGSSYEQYF
DNA: TGCAGCGTACAGGGAAGCTCCTACGAGCAGTACTTC

size: .
J: TRBJ2-2
V: TRBV30
D: .
CDR3: CAWSRLNTGELFF
DNA: TGTGCCTGGAGTAGACTAAACACCGGGGAGCTGTTTTTT

size: .
J: TRBJ2-1
V: TRBV11-2
D: .
CDR3: CASSLDVTSNEQFF
DNA: TGTGCCAGCAGCTTAGATGTGACTAGCAATGAGCAGTTCTTC

size: .
J: TRBJ2-3
V: TRBV14
D: TRBD2
CDR3: CASSQIAGGRPDTQYF
DNA: TGTGCCAGCAGCCAAATAGCGGGAGGGCGTCCAGATACGCAGTATTTT

size: .
J: TRBJ2-7
V: TRBV18
D: TRBD1
CDR3: CASSPRGYEQYF
DNA: TGTGCCAGCTCCCCCAGGGGGTACGAGCAGTACTTC

size: once
J: TRBJ2-1
V: TRBV2
D: .
CDR3: CASTPDANEQFF
DNA: TGTGCCAGCACTCCCGACGCCAATGAGCAGTTCTTC

size: .
J: TRBJ2-3
V: TRBV11-2
D: .
CDR3: CASSLDLWNTDTQYF
DNA: TGTGCCAGCAGCTTAGATCTGTGGAATACAGATACGCAGTATTTT

size: .
J: TRBJ2-7
V: TRBV5-1
D: .
CDR3: CASSLERTGYEQYF
DNA: TGCGCCAGCAGCTTGGAGAGGACTGGCTACGAGCAGTACTTC

size: .
J: TRBJ1-2
V: TRBV30
D: .
CDR3: CAWISRAYGYTF
DNA: TGTGCCTGGATTTCCCGGGCATATGGCTACACCTTC

size: .
J: TRBJ2-5
V: TRBV30
D: TRBD2
CDR3: CAWKASGVETQYF
DNA: TGTGCCTGGAAAGCTAGCGGGGTAGAGACCCAGTACTTC

size: .
J: TRBJ2-1
V: TRBV10-3
D: .
CDR3: CAISPRTDNEQFF
DNA: TGTGCCATCAGTCCGCGGACAGACAATGAGCAGTTCTTC

size: .
J: TRBJ2-7
V: TRBV29-1
D: .
CDR3: CSVAKQESSYEQYF
DNA: TGCAGCGTTGCTAAACAGGAGAGCTCCTACGAGCAGTACTTC

size: .
J: TRBJ2-3
V: TRBV29-1
D: .
CDR3: CSVRHGGGTDTQYF
DNA: TGCAGCGTTCGCCACGGAGGTGGTACAGATACGCAGTATTTT

size: few
J: TRBJ1-1
V: TRBV6-5
D: .
CDR3: CASRPGRDNTEAFF
DNA: TGTGCCAGCAGACCGGGGAGGGACAACACTGAAGCTTTCTTT

size: .
J: TRBJ1-1
V: TRBV29-1
D: .
CDR3: CSVEDPTGAFF
DNA: TGCAGCGTTGAAGATCCTACGGGAGCTTTCTTT

size: .
J: TRBJ2-1
V: TRBV7-2
D: .
CDR3: CASSLLRRNNEQFF
DNA: TGTGCCAGCAGCTTACTAAGGAGAAACAATGAGCAGTTCTTC

size: .
J: TRBJ2-7
V: TRBV5-1
D: TRBD1
CDR3: CASSSGTGDYEQYF
DNA: TGCGCCAGCAGCTCGGGGACAGGGGACTACGAGCAGTACTTC

size: .
J: TRBJ2-1
V: TRBV7-9
D: .
CDR3: CASSPTGTLTYNEQFF
DNA: TGTGCCAGCAGCCCCACCGGGACTCTAACCTACAATGAGCAGTTCTTC

size: few
J: TRBJ2-1
V: TRBV29-1
D: .
CDR3: CSAGGPNNEQFF
DNA: TGCAGCGCTGGGGGCCCAAACAATGAGCAGTTCTTC

size: .
J: TRBJ2-7
V: TRBV29-1
D: .
CDR3: CSVVQGPTPYEQYF
DNA: TGCAGCGTTGTCCAGGGACCTACCCCCTACGAGCAGTACTTC

size: .
J: TRBJ2-3
V: TRBV7-9
D: .
CDR3: CASSAAGTSTDTQYF
DNA: TGTGCCAGCAGCGCAGCCGGTACTAGCACAGATACGCAGTATTTT

size: .
J: TRBJ1-6
V: TRBV7-9
D: .
CDR3: CASSLRSGSNSPLHF
DNA: TGTGCCAGCAGCTTAAGGTCAGGGAGTAATTCACCCCTCCACTTT

size: .
J: TRBJ2-1
V: TRBV7-2
D: TRBD2
CDR3: CASSLRLAGVYEQFF
DNA: TGTGCCAGCAGCTTAAGGCTAGCGGGAGTGTATGAGCAGTTCTTC

size: .
J: TRBJ2-7
V: TRBV30
D: TRBD2
CDR3: CAWSFSGSTYEQYF
DNA: TGTGCCTGGAGTTTTAGCGGGAGTACGTACGAGCAGTACTTC

size: .
J: TRBJ2-3
V: TRBV7-2
D: .
CDR3: CASSLLDYQDTQYF
DNA: TGTGCCAGCAGCTTACTGGACTATCAAGATACGCAGTATTTT

size: .
J: TRBJ2-5
V: TRBV9
D: TRBD1
CDR3: CASSVDRGQETQYF
DNA: TGTGCCAGCAGCGTCGACAGGGGGCAAGAGACCCAGTACTTC

size: .
J: TRBJ2-1
V: TRBV6-6
D: .
CDR3: CASSYSILGIGNEQFF
DNA: TGTGCCAGCAGTTACTCGATTCTGGGAATTGGGAATGAGCAGTTCTTC

size: .
J: TRBJ2-5
V: TRBV2
D: TRBD1
CDR3: CASRQGVRETQYF
DNA: TGTGCCAGCAGACAGGGGGTAAGGGAGACCCAGTACTTC

size: .
J: TRBJ2-1
V: TRBV30
D: TRBD2
CDR3: CAWSSSGGAWNEQFF
DNA: TGTGCCTGGAGTTCTAGCGGGGGGGCCTGGAATGAGCAGTTCTTC

size: .
J: TRBJ2-7
V: TRBV9
D: TRBD1
CDR3: CASSPPGQGRSYEQYF
DNA: TGTGCCAGCAGCCCCCCCGGACAGGGGCGCTCCTACGAGCAGTACTTC

size: .
J: TRBJ2-7
V: TRBV15
D: TRBD1
CDR3: CATSRVEGQGVYEQYF
DNA: TGTGCCACCAGCAGAGTAGAGGGACAGGGTGTCTACGAGCAGTACTTC

size: .
J: TRBJ2-3
V: TRBV28
D: .
CDR3: CASSFGDTQYF
DNA: TGTGCCAGCAGTTTTGGAGATACGCAGTATTTT

size: .
J: TRBJ2-7
V: TRBV10-3
D: .
CDR3: CAISGKVDEQYF
DNA: TGTGCCATCAGTGGAAAAGTGGACGAGCAGTACTTC

size: .
J: TRBJ2-3
V: TRBV5-6
D: .
CDR3: CASSLGFAQYF
DNA: TGTGCCAGCAGCTTGGGGTTTGCGCAGTATTTT

size: .
J: TRBJ2-5
V: TRBV29-1
D: .
CDR3: CSVEEWGETQYF
DNA: TGCAGCGTTGAAGAGTGGGGAGAGACCCAGTACTTC

size: .
J: TRBJ2-5
V: TRBV6-6
D: .
CDR3: CASIGSAIGETQYF
DNA: TGTGCCAGCATCGGGTCCGCTATCGGGGAGACCCAGTACTTC

size: .
J: TRBJ2-6
V: TRBV7-9
D: .
CDR3: CASSAGKSGANVLTF
DNA: TGTGCCAGCAGCGCAGGGAAGTCTGGGGCCAACGTCCTGACTTTC

size: few
J: TRBJ2-5
V: TRBV6-5
D: .
CDR3: CASRRTVQETQYF
DNA: TGTGCCAGCAGAAGGACGGTCCAAGAGACCCAGTACTTC

size: .
J: TRBJ2-5
V: TRBV7-2
D: TRBD2
CDR3: CASSLALGLGVETQYF
DNA: TGTGCCAGCAGCTTAGCGCTGGGACTAGGGGTGGAGACCCAGTACTTC

size: .
J: TRBJ2-1
V: TRBV29-1
D: .
CDR3: CSTWTLEGRNEQFF
DNA: TGCAGCACCTGGACCTTAGAGGGGCGGAATGAGCAGTTCTTC

size: .
J: TRBJ2-3
V: TRBV10-3
D: TRBD1
CDR3: CAISETGGEGTQYF
DNA: TGTGCCATCAGTGAGACAGGGGGCGAAGGTACGCAGTATTTT

size: few
J: TRBJ2-1
V: TRBV4-3
D: .
CDR3: CASSQWSGPNEQFF
DNA: TGCGCCAGCAGCCAATGGTCAGGGCCCAATGAGCAGTTCTTC